The 29 T cell receptor beta chains reported below all come from one sample, sequenced in a study of blood T cell repertoires in COVID-19. TCRdb keeps only in-frame clones here, not all; method: immunoSEQ multiplex PCR. The sample carries around 40,000 clones, approximately 85% recorded once. The source material was peripheral blood. Receptor source: a human donor in a cohort sampled during active COVID-19.

This sequence joins TRBV10-3 and TRBJ1-2; D remains unclear. The CDR3 consists of 15 residues. The germline V and J ends were trimmed by 4 bases and 3 bases, with 15 bases remaining between them. In germline, CDR1 is ENHRY, CDR2 SYGVKD. In DNA, the CDR3 is TGTGCCATCAGTGTAACCGAGAATGCTGACTATGGCTACACCTTC. It codes for CAISVTENADYGYTF.

DNA of the CDR3: TGTGCCAGTAGTAGCGGGAGGGTTAGGGGAGATACGCAGTATTTT. Its protein product is CASSSGRVRGDTQYF. This chain joins TRBV19 and TRBJ2-3, with 9 positions matching TRBD2. The CDR3 length is 15 residues. The V gene's germline CDR1 is LNHDA and CDR2 SQIVND (reference sequence). Losses at the gene ends were 4 bases for V and 5 bases for J; bases not matched to a gene: 7.

This clone was observed a few times. The chain links TRBV11-1 to TRBJ2-1; 8 nucleotides line up with TRBD2. The germline CDR1 and CDR2 sequences are SGHAT and FQDESV (reference sequence). V lost 4 bases and J lost 0; bases outside the gene matches: 2. This CDR3 has 15 residues. DNA of the CDR3: TGTGCCAGCAGCTCCAGCGGGGGCTCCTACAATGAGCAGTTCTTC. It yields the protein CASSSSGGSYNEQFF.

The chain carries TRBV30 and TRBJ1-6; D unresolved. Germline-derived CDR1 and CDR2 are GTSNPN and SVGIG (reference sequence). CDR3 length: 13 amino acids. V was cut by 3 bases and J by 4 bases, with 7 bases left in between. CDR3 sequence (DNA): TGTGCCTGGAGCACACAGTATAATTCACCCCTCCACTTT. Protein product: CAWSTQYNSPLHF.

In the case of this clone: The sample has other DNA sequences that encode this CDR3 too. The CDR3 sequence: CASSITGGNSPLHF. CDR3 DNA: TGTGCCAGTAGTATCACAGGGGGTAATTCACCCCTCCACTTT. The chain carries TRBV19 and TRBJ1-6; 8 nucleotides line up with TRBD1. The CDR3 loop spans 14 amino acids. V lost 3 bases and J lost 6; bases outside the gene matches: 1. CDR1 and CDR2 (germline): LNHDA, SQIVND (reference sequence).

The gene calls are TRBV14 and TRBJ2-5; TRBD2 is a possible D gene (6 bases). The CDR3 covers 13 residues. Germline CDR1 SGHDN, CDR2 FVKESK. Trimming shortened V by 4 bases and J by 4 bases, and 10 bases separated the two germline ends. CDR3 region: CASSRGAVETQYF. DNA for the CDR3: TGTGCCAGCAGCCGCGGGGCCGTAGAGACCCAGTACTTC.

This clone was observed a single time. This chain links TRBV5-4 with TRBJ2-7; 14 bases map to TRBD2. Germline V lookup: CDR1 SGHNT, CDR2 YYREEE (reference sequence). The CDR3 runs 17 residues. Trimming took 4 bases from V and 4 from J; bases not matched to a gene: 10. The CDR3 DNA reads as TGTGCCAGCAGCCGAGGGGGACTAGCGGGAGCGTTATACGAGCAGTACTTC. Translation: CASSRGGLAGALYEQYF.

V usage is TRBV27 and J usage is TRBJ2-7; 8 positions match TRBD1. Germline loops: CDR1 MNHEY, CDR2 SMNVEV (reference sequence). With V trimmed by 5 bases and J by 1 base, 10 bases remained unmatched. The CDR3 totals 16 residues. The CDR3, as DNA: TGTGCCAGCAGTCTAGGCCGGGACAGGCCATCCTACGAGCAGTACTTC. Amino acids: CASSLGRDRPSYEQYF.

This chain connects TRBV5-4 to TRBJ2-1, with 10 bases that match TRBD2. Losses at the gene ends were 4 bases for V and 8 bases for J; bases not matched to a gene: 12. The CDR3 totals 16 residues. Per the germline V gene, CDR1 is SGHNT and CDR2 is YYREEE (reference sequence). CDR3 nucleotides: TGTGCCAGCAGCATACCTAGCGGGAGTAATTTGGATGAGCAGTTCTTC. Its protein is CASSIPSGSNLDEQFF.

The rearrangement joins TRBV10-3 to TRBJ2-3; D possibly corresponds to TRBD1 (6 bases). CDR3 length: 14 amino acids. Germline lookup yields CDR1 ENHRY and CDR2 SYGVKD. V shed 9 bases and J shed 4 bases, with 17 bases lying between them. This CDR3 reads CAITSGQNSDTQYF. In DNA form, the CDR3 reads TGTGCCATTACATCGGGACAAAATTCAGATACGCAGTATTTT.

The rearrangement links TRBV3-1 (or the pseudogene TRBV3-2) to TRBJ2-7, with TRBD1 matching over 7 bases. This CDR3 has 13 residues. Germline V lookup: CDR1 LGHDT, CDR2 YNNKEL (reference sequence). J gave up 7 bases and V 4 bases, and 7 bases lay outside the gene matches. CDR3 DNA: TGTGCCAGCAGCCGACAGGGTACAATTGAGCAGTACTTC. Residues: CASSRQGTIEQYF.

V usage is TRBV5-1 and J usage is TRBJ1-1, with 8 positions matching TRBD1. The V segment lost 3 bases and the J segment 1 base; nucleotides outside the gene matches: 5. The CDR3 runs to 15 residues. The germline CDR1 and CDR2 sequences are SGHRS and YFSETQ. The CDR3 is CASSWGTGSNTEAFF. The DNA of the CDR3 is TGCGCCAGCAGCTGGGGGACAGGTTCGAACACTGAAGCTTTCTTT. The variable domain in full, with the rest retrieved from reference TRBV5-1 and TRBJ1-1, is KAGVTQTPRYLIKTRGQQVTLSCSPISGHRSVSWYQQTPGQGLQFLFEYFSETQRNKGNFPGRFSGRQFSNSRSEMNVSTLELGDSALYLCASSWGTGSNTEAFFGQGTRLTVV.

V gene TRBV10-3 combines with J gene TRBJ1-4; 7 bases are shared with TRBD1. The J segment lost 5 bases and the V segment lost 2 bases, leaving 5 bases of the junction unmatched. The CDR3 extends over 15 amino acids. From germline, CDR1 is ENHRY and CDR2 SYGVKD. Here the CDR3 DNA reads TGTGCCATCAGTGAGGGTCCGGGACAGAATGAAAAACTGTTTTTT. It specifies CAISEGPGQNEKLFF.

The chain has TRBV25-1 and TRBJ1-4; 12 bases are shared with TRBD1. Germline V gene sequence: CDR1 MGHDK, CDR2 SYGVNS. The CDR3 sequence is 15 residues long. V dropped 2 bases and J dropped 10; count of bases not matched to a gene: 5. CDR3 sequence reads: CASSEGTGGKGKLFF. As DNA, the CDR3 is TGTGCCAGCAGTGAAGGGACAGGGGGCAAAGGAAAACTGTTTTTT.

The chain is built from TRBV27 and TRBJ1-1; no definite D call. The CDR3 runs to 14 residues. The V and J ends lost 5 bases and 2 bases respectively, with 12 bases between them. The germline CDR1 and CDR2 sequences are MNHEY and SMNVEV (reference sequence). The DNA of the CDR3 is TGTGCCAGCAGTGACTCGCGAATAAACACTGAAGCTTTCTTT. Its translation is CASSDSRINTEAFF.

The rearrangement joins TRBV2 to TRBJ2-5; D is perhaps TRBD2 (6 bases). This CDR3 is built from 14 residues. Germline lookup yields CDR1 SNHLY and CDR2 FYNNEI. V gave up 4 bases and J gave up 4 bases, with 13 bases separating them. This chain's CDR3 is CASSGYAGRETQYF. CDR3 coding DNA: TGTGCCAGCAGTGGGTACGCGGGGAGAGAGACCCAGTACTTC.

V usage is TRBV28 and J usage is TRBJ2-3, with 10 positions matching TRBD2. V was pared by 5 bases and J by 4 bases, with 12 bases of the junction left unmatched. The germline CDR1 and CDR2 sequences are MDHEN and SYDVKM. CDR3 length: 17 amino acids. The CDR3 DNA reads TGTGCCAGCAGTCCAGGCGATCTAGCGGGAGTTTCAGATACGCAGTATTTT. As protein: CASSPGDLAGVSDTQYF.

The chain combines TRBV6-5 with TRBJ1-2; D unclear. The CDR3 totals 13 residues. Germline lookup yields CDR1 MNHEY and CDR2 SVGAGI. V was shortened by 6 bases and J by 4 bases, with 12 bases between the two germline ends. DNA for the CDR3: TGTGCCAGCAGACCCGTAGGGAGCTATGGCTACACCTTC. Translated, it gives CASRPVGSYGYTF.

This rearrangement joins TRBV5-4 to TRBJ2-2, with D hard to call. CDR3 length: 15 residues. The germline CDR1 and CDR2 sequences are SGHNT and YYREEE (reference sequence). V lost 4 bases to trimming and J lost 0 bases, with 10 bases between them. This CDR3 reads CASSPASANTGELFF. The CDR3 coding sequence is TGTGCCAGCAGCCCCGCCAGCGCGAACACCGGGGAGCTGTTTTTT.

The rearrangement joins TRBV6-5 to TRBJ2-5, with 9 bases aligning to TRBD2. Germline trimming cut 2 bases from V and 3 bases from J; bases unmatched to any gene: 1. CDR3 length equals 14 residues. From germline, CDR1 is MNHEY and CDR2 SVGAGI. CDR3 amino acids: CASSYIAGEETQYF. The DNA of the CDR3 is TGTGCCAGCAGTTACATAGCGGGGGAAGAGACCCAGTACTTC.

The chain recombines TRBV7-8 with TRBJ1-1, with D uncertain. The CDR3 has 15 amino acids. Deletions cut 6 bases from V and 0 bases from J, with 14 bases between. Germline V gives CDR1 SGHVS, CDR2 FQNEAQ. CDR3 region: CASSRQRTLNTEAFF. In DNA, the CDR3 is TGTGCCAGCAGTCGGCAGCGCACTCTGAACACTGAAGCTTTCTTT.

The rearrangement links TRBV7-9 to TRBJ2-3; the match to TRBD2 covers 12 bases. The CDR3 totals 16 residues. The germline gives CDR1 SEHNR, CDR2 FQNEAQ (reference sequence). J was trimmed by 0 bases and V by 5 bases; bases with no gene match: 3. This CDR3 is CASSRTSGESTDTQYF. CDR3 bases: TGTGCCAGCAGCCGGACTAGCGGGGAGAGCACAGATACGCAGTATTTT.

This rearrangement joins TRBV7-9 to TRBJ2-7; tentative D call: TRBD2 (5 bases). CDR1 is SEHNR and CDR2 is FQNEAQ in the germline V gene (reference sequence). V shed 0 bases and J shed 1 base, with 10 bases lying between them. The CDR3 runs to 15 residues. The CDR3 sequence: CASSLAGGGSYEQYF. CDR3 bases: TGTGCCAGCAGCTTAGCAGGAGGCGGGTCCTACGAGCAGTACTTC.

The chain combines TRBV5-1 with TRBJ2-5; 8 bases are shared with TRBD2. Germline V lookup: CDR1 SGHRS, CDR2 YFSETQ. The CDR3 loop spans 16 amino acids. Trimming cost V 0 bases and J 4 bases; bases outside gene matches: 8. The CDR3 reads CASSLETAGEGETQYF. CDR3 nucleotide sequence: TGCGCCAGCAGCTTGGAAACAGCGGGGGAGGGAGAGACCCAGTACTTC.

J is TRBJ1-1 and V is TRBV18, with D perhaps matching TRBD1 (5 bases). Trimming took off 5 bases at V and 2 bases at J, with 12 bases between the two ends. This CDR3 is built from 14 residues. Germline lookup yields CDR1 KGHSH and CDR2 LQKENI. The CDR3 here is CASSIAGPNTEAFF. Written as DNA, the CDR3 is TGTGCCAGCTCAATCGCGGGACCCAACACTGAAGCTTTCTTT.

V and J are TRBV5-1 and TRBJ1-4; D might be TRBD1 (5 bases). Looked up from germline, CDR1 is SGHRS and CDR2 is YFSETQ. The CDR3 loop spans 16 amino acids. The germline V and J ends were trimmed by 0 bases and 6 bases, with 15 bases remaining between them. CDR3 sequence (DNA): TGCGCCAGCAGCTTGGACAGGCTGTTCGGTTATGAAAAACTGTTTTTT. It encodes CASSLDRLFGYEKLFF.

This clone was seen a few times. The chain carries TRBV19 and TRBJ1-6, with TRBD1 identical over 10 bases. The CDR3 is 14 residues long. J gave up 8 bases and V 7 bases, and 5 bases lay outside the gene matches. The V gene's germline CDR1 is LNHDA and CDR2 SQIVND (reference sequence). The CDR3 loop is CASTTGGLDSPLHF. In DNA form, the CDR3 reads TGTGCCAGTACGACAGGGGGCCTTGATTCACCCCTCCACTTT.

The genes are TRBV24-1 and TRBJ2-2; maybe TRBD1 (6 bases). The CDR3 is made up of 16 amino acids. CDR1 and CDR2 (germline): KGHDR, SFDVKD. With 2 bases removed from V and 5 bases from J, the gap between germline ends came to 14 bases. CDR3 nucleotide sequence: TGTGCCACCAGTGATTCGAAACAGGGTGGGACCGGGGAGCTGTTTTTT. This encodes CATSDSKQGGTGELFF.

This clone came up a few times. This chain joins TRBV19 and TRBJ1-6; D perhaps matches TRBD1 (6 bases). The germline V gene has CDR1 LNHDA and CDR2 SQIVND (reference sequence). Trimming shortened V by 6 bases and J by 8 bases, and 11 bases separated the two germline ends. This CDR3 has 13 residues. Here the CDR3 reads CASSTGQYSPLHF. DNA for the CDR3: TGTGCCAGTAGCACCGGACAGTATTCACCCCTCCACTTT.